The sequence of this T cell receptor beta chain was determined in a study of Ad26.COV2.S vaccination and SARS-CoV-2 variants. The CDR3 is made up of 12 amino acids. CDR1 is SGHRS, CDR2 YFSETQ, per germline. V lost 5 bases and J lost 3, with 8 bases in between. Using immunoSEQ multiplex PCR, the repertoire was profiled, and TCRdb retains in-frame clones only, with some absent. The sample holds over 450,000 clones; 89% are singletons and the top ten take approximately 1.7%. The treatment was: some 20 received Ad26.COV2.S at low or high dose, single or two shots; about 5 received placebo; per-sample allocation not given. Sampling took place 63 days after the first vaccine or placebo injection. The table lists this clone with a few counts.

This sequence originates from a person between 18 and 65 years old who received the Ad26.COV2.S COVID-19 vaccine or a placebo. Sequenced here: peripheral blood, sampled in a trial of Ad26.COV2.S vaccine versus placebo. This chain connects TRBV5-1 to TRBJ1-1; possible D gene TRBD1, 6 bases. CDR3 in amino acids: CASRRGDTEAFF. CDR3 in DNA: TGCGCCAGCAGGAGGGGGGACACTGAAGCTTTCTTT.